The following is a T cell receptor beta chain sequence with its context. Its target is not known. These data are taken from a study of shared clonotypes between healthy human individuals. About the study: Donor ages ranged 18 to 49 years: two women, a few men. Study outcomes and limitations: When naive CD4 clonotypes were compared across several donors, 4% to 6.5% were shared.

The data were produced by immunoSEQ multiplex PCR, yet TCRdb's version contains in-frame clones alone and is incomplete. The sample yields some 2,500,000 clones, approximately 93% seen once. In germline, CDR1 is SGHTA, CDR2 FQGTGA. Trimming took 2 bases from V and 10 from J, leaving 12 bases between them. This CDR3 comprises 13 residues. This TCR was recovered from a man between 18 and 29 years old in good health. Some clones in this sample may be carry-over from other donors' samples. The chain employs TRBV7-3 and TRBJ2-1; no firm D call. The sample consisted of naive CD4+ T cells from PBMCs. Subset described: CD45RA+ positively selected. The chain's CDR3 is CASSLLPGDEQFF. In DNA, the CDR3 is TGTGCCAGCAGCTTACTTCCCGGCGACGAGCAGTTCTTC.